The clone carrying this T cell receptor (beta chain) appeared once. The CDR3 totals 14 residues. V shed 5 bases and J 8 bases; nucleotides not matched to a gene: 7. Germline values: CDR1 SGHVS, CDR2 FNYEAQ. This sample stems from a study of blood T cell repertoires in COVID-19. Study context: PBMCs, B-cell-depleted T cells, or T cells provided the cDNA or gDNA that made up the material.

As processed by the authors: Amplified reference gene primers provided the basis for estimating nucleated cell counts. Libraries were prepared by immunoSEQ multiplex PCR; TCRdb keeps only in-frame clonotypes and omits some of them. For V, J and clone size, that table is used; D and trimming come from the DNA. The table has some 270,000 clones, 89% seen once. Input material: peripheral blood. This sequence was found in a woman between 40 and 50 years old who had recovered from COVID-19. The chain carries TRBV7-6 and TRBJ2-1; 9 bases map to TRBD2. CDR3 sequence (DNA): TGTGCCAGCAGCCTCAGCGGGGGGCTGGATGAGCAGTTCTTC. As protein: CASSLSGGLDEQFF.